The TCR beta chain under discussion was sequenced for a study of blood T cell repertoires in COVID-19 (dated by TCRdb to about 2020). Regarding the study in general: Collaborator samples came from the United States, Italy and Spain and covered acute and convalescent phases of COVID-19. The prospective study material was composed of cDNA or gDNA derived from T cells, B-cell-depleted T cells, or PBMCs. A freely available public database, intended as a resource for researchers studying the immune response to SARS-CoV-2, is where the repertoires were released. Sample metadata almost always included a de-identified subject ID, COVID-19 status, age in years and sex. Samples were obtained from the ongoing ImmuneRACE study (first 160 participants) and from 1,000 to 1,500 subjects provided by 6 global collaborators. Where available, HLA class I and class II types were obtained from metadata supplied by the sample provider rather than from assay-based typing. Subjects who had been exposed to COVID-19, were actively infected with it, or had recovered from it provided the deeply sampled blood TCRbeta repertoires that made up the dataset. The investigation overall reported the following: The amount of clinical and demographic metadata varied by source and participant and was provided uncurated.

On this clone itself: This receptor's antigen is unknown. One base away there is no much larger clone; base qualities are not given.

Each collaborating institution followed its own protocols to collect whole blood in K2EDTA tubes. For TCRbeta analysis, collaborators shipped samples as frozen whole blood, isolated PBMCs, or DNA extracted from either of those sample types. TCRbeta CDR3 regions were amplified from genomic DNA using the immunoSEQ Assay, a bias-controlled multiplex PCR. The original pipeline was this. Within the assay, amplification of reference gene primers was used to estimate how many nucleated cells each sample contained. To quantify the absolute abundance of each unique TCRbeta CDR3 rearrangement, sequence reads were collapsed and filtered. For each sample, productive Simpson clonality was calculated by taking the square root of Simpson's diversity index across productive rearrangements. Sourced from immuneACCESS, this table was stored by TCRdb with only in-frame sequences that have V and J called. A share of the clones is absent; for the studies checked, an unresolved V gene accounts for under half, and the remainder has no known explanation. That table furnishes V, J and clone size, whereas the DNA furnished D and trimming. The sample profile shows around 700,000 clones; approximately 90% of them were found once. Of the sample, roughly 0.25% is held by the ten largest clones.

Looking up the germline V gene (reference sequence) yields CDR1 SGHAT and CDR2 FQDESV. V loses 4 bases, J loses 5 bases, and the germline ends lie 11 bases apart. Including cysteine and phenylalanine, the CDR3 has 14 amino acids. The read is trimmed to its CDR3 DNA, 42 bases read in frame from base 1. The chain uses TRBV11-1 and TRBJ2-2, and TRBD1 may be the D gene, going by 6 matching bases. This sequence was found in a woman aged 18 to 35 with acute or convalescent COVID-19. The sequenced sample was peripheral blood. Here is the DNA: TGTGCCAGCAGCTGGCAGGGGTGGACCGGGGAGCTGTTTTTT. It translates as CASSWQGWTGELFF.